Presented here are 32 T cell receptor beta chains from one specimen sequenced in a study of blood T cell repertoires in COVID-19. Using immunoSEQ multiplex PCR, the repertoire was profiled, and TCRdb retains in-frame clones only, with some absent. The sample has about 220,000 clones; 84% are singletons. Sequenced sample: peripheral blood. The receptors come from a man between 45 and 60 years old with active or convalescent COVID-19.

The V gene is TRBV3-1 (or the pseudogene TRBV3-2), the J gene TRBJ2-7, with 9 bases matching TRBD1. The CDR3 runs 16 residues. Trimming took 2 bases from V and 4 from J; bases not matched to a gene: 9. In germline, CDR1 is LGHDT, CDR2 YNNKEL (reference sequence). The CDR3 coding sequence is TGTGCCAGCAGCCAAACCCCGGGACAGGGTAGGTACGAGCAGTACTTC. This gives the protein CASSQTPGQGRYEQYF.

The rearrangement joins TRBV28 to TRBJ2-2, with 9 nucleotides matching TRBD1. CDR3 size: 16 residues. The junction had 7 bases not matched to a gene; V was cut back by 3 bases and J by 5 bases. From germline, CDR1 is MDHEN and CDR2 SYDVKM. DNA for the CDR3: TGTGCCAGCAGTTTTGTGGGACAGGGAAAAACCGGGGAGCTGTTTTTT. Translated: CASSFVGQGKTGELFF.

The J gene is TRBJ2-3, the V gene TRBV5-1; 12 nucleotides agree with TRBD2. Germline lookup yields CDR1 SGHRS and CDR2 YFSETQ. This CDR3 is built from 15 residues. The V gene end was trimmed by 4 bases and the J gene end by 4 bases; junction bases not matched to a gene: 4. CDR3 in DNA: TGCGCCAGCAGCCTAGCGGGGGGGCATTCAGATACGCAGTATTTT. It yields the protein CASSLAGGHSDTQYF.

DNA of the CDR3: TGTGCCAGCAGTTACTCGAATGGGGGGTCTGGGGCCAACGTCCTGACTTTC. This sequence encodes CASSYSNGGSGANVLTF. The chain combines TRBV6-2 or TRBV6-3 with TRBJ2-6; D might be TRBD2 (6 bases). The germline V gene has CDR1 MNHEY and CDR2 SVGEGT. CDR3 length equals 17 residues. V gave up 0 bases and J gave up 1 base, with 10 bases separating them.

The rearrangement uses TRBV28 and TRBJ1-6; 7 nucleotides align to TRBD1. CDR1 and CDR2 from the germline V gene are MDHEN and SYDVKM. J was trimmed by 9 bases and V by 3 bases; bases with no gene match: 8. The CDR3 sequence is 15 residues long. CDR3 sequence (DNA): TGTGCCAGCAGTTTGGGTGGGACAGCGATTTCACCCCTCCACTTT. Its protein is CASSLGGTAISPLHF.

V gene TRBV2 combines with J gene TRBJ1-4, with D perhaps TRBD1 (5 bases). V lost 1 base to trimming and J lost 11 bases, with 14 bases between them. The V gene's germline CDR1 is SNHLY and CDR2 FYNNEI. The CDR3 sequence is 14 residues long. CDR3 DNA sequence: TGTGCCAGCAGTGAAGACAGCCACAGGAAGAAACTGTTTTTT. Translated: CASSEDSHRKKLFF.

The rearrangement links TRBV10-3 to TRBJ2-3; D is perhaps TRBD1 (6 bases). V lost 5 bases to trimming and J lost 0 bases, with 15 bases between them. The CDR3 is made up of 16 amino acids. Germline values: CDR1 ENHRY, CDR2 SYGVKD. CDR3 loop: CAISFIRGSSTDTQYF. CDR3 DNA sequence: TGTGCCATCAGTTTCATCAGGGGCAGTAGCACAGATACGCAGTATTTT.

This clone is a singleton in its sample. The gene calls are TRBV15 and TRBJ2-7, with 8 nucleotides matching TRBD1. Unmatched junction bases numbered 5, after V lost 4 bases and J lost 6 bases. Germline CDR1 LNHNV, CDR2 YYDKDF (reference sequence). The CDR3 covers 13 residues. The CDR3 nucleotides are TGTGCCACCAGCATCCTTCAGGGGGCCGAGCAGTACGTC. Protein: CATSILQGAEQYV.

The chain has TRBV3-1 (or the pseudogene TRBV3-2) and TRBJ2-2; TRBD2 agrees at 9 bases. Losses at the gene ends were 2 bases for V and 6 bases for J; bases not matched to a gene: 10. CDR1 is LGHDT and CDR2 is YNNKEL in the germline V gene (reference sequence). The CDR3 is made up of 17 amino acids. This CDR3 is CASSQRLAGNVPGELFF. The CDR3 DNA sequence: TGTGCCAGCAGCCAACGGCTAGCGGGAAACGTACCCGGGGAGCTGTTTTTT.

This chain joins TRBV4-3 and TRBJ1-5, with D maybe TRBD1 (5 bases). V was trimmed by 0 bases and J by 5 bases, leaving 11 bases between them. This CDR3 comprises 15 residues. The germline V gene has CDR1 LGHNA and CDR2 YSLEER. The CDR3 DNA reads TGCGCCAGCAGCCAAGAAGGCGGGGCGGATCAGCCCCAGCATTTT. It is translated as CASSQEGGADQPQHF.

V and J are TRBV19 and TRBJ1-1; no firm D call. Per the germline V gene, CDR1 is LNHDA and CDR2 is SQIVND (reference sequence). With 7 bases removed from V and 10 bases from J, the gap between germline ends came to 16 bases. The CDR3 is made up of 12 amino acids. The CDR3 region is CASTHGNGPAFF. The CDR3 nucleotides read TGTGCCAGTACCCACGGGAATGGACCAGCTTTCTTT.

The chain is built from TRBV7-9 and TRBJ1-2, with D perhaps TRBD1 (6 bases). CDR3 size: 15 residues. Trimming stripped 1 base from V and 7 bases from J, with 16 bases between. Looked up from germline, CDR1 is SEHNR and CDR2 is FQNEAQ (reference sequence). The DNA for the CDR3 is TGTGCCAGCAGCTTAGGTGGGGGCGAGGTTGGTGGCTACACCTTC. Protein sequence: CASSLGGGEVGGYTF.

In its sample, this clone was seen once. This chain's CDR3 is CAGFGGTGRVSGYGYTF. The CDR3 DNA reads as TGTGCCGGTTTCGGCGGGACAGGGAGGGTAAGTGGCTATGGCTACACCTTC. The genes are TRBV7-9 and TRBJ1-2; 9 nucleotides line up with TRBD1. The germline V gene encodes CDR1 SEHNR and CDR2 FQNEAQ (reference sequence). The CDR3 consists of 17 residues. V lost 11 bases to trimming and J lost 4 bases; unmatched junction nucleotides: 20.

The DNA of the CDR3 is TGTGCCAGCAGCCCGTCGACTAGCGGCCCCTACGAGCAGTACTTC. Protein sequence: CASSPSTSGPYEQYF. V usage is TRBV5-4 and J usage is TRBJ2-7; 9 bases fit TRBD2. The junction had 7 bases not matched to a gene; V was cut back by 4 bases and J by 2 bases. The CDR3 has 15 amino acids. CDR1 and CDR2 (germline): SGHNT, YYREEE (reference sequence).

The chain couples TRBV6-1 to TRBJ1-6; the D is unclear. CDR1 MNHNS and CDR2 SASEGT come from the germline V gene. V dropped 2 bases and J dropped 10 bases, with 9 bases sitting between them. The CDR3 is 13 amino acids. CDR3 loop: CASSERGVSPLHF. The CDR3 bases are TGTGCCAGCAGTGAACGGGGAGTATCACCCCTCCACTTT.

This chain connects TRBV5-8 to TRBJ2-7; possible D gene TRBD2, 5 bases. The CDR3 loop spans 14 amino acids. CDR1 SGHTS and CDR2 YDEGEE come from the germline V gene. The germline V and J ends were trimmed by 2 bases and 2 bases, with 11 bases remaining between them. Here the CDR3 reads CASSLVGMTYEQYV. In DNA, the CDR3 is TGTGCCAGCAGCTTAGTCGGGATGACCTACGAGCAGTACGTC.

The chain employs TRBV28 and TRBJ1-4; D uncertain. The CDR3 extends over 13 amino acids. CDR1 and CDR2 from the germline V gene are MDHEN and SYDVKM. With 11 bases removed from V and 5 bases from J, the gap between germline ends came to 15 bases. CDR3 bases: TGTGCCTCCGGAGTACGGCCAAATGAAAAACTGTTTTTT. Amino acids: CASGVRPNEKLFF.

This chain connects TRBV21-1 to TRBJ1-3; the DNA was not compared with TRBD1, the D call given in the table. TRBV21-1 corresponds to a pseudogene. The CDR3 sequence is 21 residues long. The CDR3 region is CASSKNRTGGKSRTSGNTIYF. CDR3 DNA sequence: TGTGCCAGCAGCAAAAATAGGACAGGGGGCAAGAGTAGAACCTCTGGAAACACCATATATTTT.

The chain links TRBV5-5 to TRBJ2-6; 7 bases agree with TRBD1. This CDR3 spans 14 amino acids. V shed 4 bases and J 2 bases; nucleotides not matched to a gene: 0. Germline CDR1 is SGHKS and CDR2 is YYEKEE (reference sequence). DNA of the CDR3: TGTGCCAGCAGCGACAGGGCTGGGGCCAACGTCCTGACTTTC. Amino acids: CASSDRAGANVLTF.

The rearrangement links TRBV9 to TRBJ2-3; a possible D gene is TRBD2 (6 bases). From germline, CDR1 is SGDLS and CDR2 YYNGEE. V was clipped by 9 bases and J by 1 base, with 39 bases between them. This CDR3 is built from 22 residues. CDR3 loop: CANGSGSRWGVDLCFGTDTQYF. The CDR3 DNA is TGTGCCAACGGCAGCGGGTCTAGGTGGGGAGTAGATTTGTGTTTCGGCACAGATACGCAGTATTTT.

Only one count was recorded for this clone. V and J are TRBV2 and TRBJ2-2; TRBD1 matches at 8 bases. Germline V gene sequence: CDR1 SNHLY, CDR2 FYNNEI. The length of the CDR3 is 15 residues. Trimming cost V 7 bases and J 6 bases; bases outside gene matches: 10. The CDR3 sequence: CASTQRTGIAGELFF. The DNA of the CDR3 is TGTGCCAGCACCCAAAGGACAGGGATCGCCGGGGAGCTGTTTTTT.

This sequence joins TRBV20-1 and TRBJ1-6; 7 bases map to TRBD1. The germline gives CDR1 DFQATT, CDR2 SNEGSKA (reference sequence). This CDR3 is built from 15 residues. J gave up 10 bases and V 3 bases, and 12 bases lay outside the gene matches. CDR3 in amino acids: CSASGGGDRPSPLHF. CDR3 in DNA: TGCAGTGCTAGTGGCGGCGGGGACAGACCATCACCCCTCCACTTT.

V gene TRBV15 combines with J gene TRBJ2-2, with a tentative D call TRBD2 (5 bases). Germline CDR1 and CDR2: LNHNV and YYDKDF (reference sequence). Trimming removed 8 bases from V and 4 bases from J, with 5 bases in between. The CDR3 is 11 residues long. The CDR3 loop reads CATEGTGELFF. The CDR3 DNA follows: TGTGCCACCGAGGGCACCGGGGAGCTGTTTTTT. The full variable domain, its missing parts supplied by reference TRBV15 and TRBJ2-2, is DAMVIQNPRYQVTQFGKPVTLSCSQTLNHNVMYWYQQKSSQAPKLLFHYYDKDFNNEADTPDNFQSRRPNTSFCFLDIRSPGLGDTAMYLCATEGTGELFFGEGSRLTVL.

The chain couples TRBV5-4 to TRBJ2-3; 8 positions agree with TRBD1. Germline CDR1 SGHNT, CDR2 YYREEE (reference sequence). The length of the CDR3 is 16 residues. Losses at the gene ends were 3 bases for V and 2 bases for J; bases not matched to a gene: 8. The CDR3: CASSSRDRGVTDTQYF. CDR3 coding DNA: TGTGCCAGCAGCTCACGAGACAGGGGTGTCACAGATACGCAGTATTTT. The whole variable domain, filled in from reference TRBV5-4 and TRBJ2-3, reads ETGVTQSPTHLIKTRGQQVTLRCSSQSGHNTVSWYQQALGQGPQFIFQYYREEENGRGNFPPRFSGLQFPNYSSELNVNALELDDSALYLCASSSRDRGVTDTQYFGPGTRLTVL.

The chain employs TRBV29-1 and TRBJ2-7; 7 nucleotides line up with TRBD1. V shed 2 bases, J shed 4 bases, and the junction held 5 bases outside the gene matches. This CDR3 is built from 13 residues. Germline assignment: CDR1 SQVTM and CDR2 ANQGSEA. CDR3: CSVESDRFYEQYV. CDR3 bases: TGCAGCGTTGAATCGGACAGGTTTTACGAGCAGTACGTC.

This chain links TRBV23-1 with TRBJ2-7, with 8 bases fitting TRBD2. TRBV23-1 is identified as an open reading frame with a role that is uncertain. The junction had 18 bases not matched to a gene; V was cut back by 2 bases and J by 6 bases. The CDR3 runs 18 residues. Here the CDR3 reads CASSQSPHRRAGDFEQYF. CDR3 DNA: TGCGCCAGCAGTCAAAGCCCCCATAGGCGAGCGGGAGATTTCGAGCAGTACTTC.

The V and J genes are TRBV19 and TRBJ1-5, with 8 positions matching TRBD1. CDR3 length equals 14 residues. Per the germline V gene, CDR1 is LNHDA and CDR2 is SQIVND (reference sequence). V lost 9 bases, J lost 6 bases, and 10 bases stayed unmatched. The CDR3 protein is CARRPDRAGQPQHF. CDR3 nucleotide sequence: TGTGCCAGAAGGCCGGACAGGGCGGGTCAGCCCCAGCATTTT.

V is TRBV6-5 and J is TRBJ1-1; TRBD1 might be the D (6 bases). The germline CDR1 and CDR2 sequences are MNHEY and SVGAGI. V gave up 5 bases and J gave up 0 bases, with 10 bases separating them. The CDR3 has 14 residues. CDR3 sequence (DNA): TGTGCCAGCAGTACAGACAGGTTGAACACTGAAGCTTTCTTT. Amino acids: CASSTDRLNTEAFF.

This chain uses TRBV15 with TRBJ2-3; tentatively, D is TRBD2 (6 bases). CDR1 and CDR2 (germline): LNHNV, YYDKDF (reference sequence). The CDR3 is made up of 19 amino acids. The V end lost 0 bases, the J end lost 2 bases, and 21 bases lay between the germline ends. The CDR3 DNA reads as TGTGCCACCAGCAGAGAAGGAGCGATCAGGGACTTTTTCACAGATACGCAGTATTTT. It encodes CATSREGAIRDFFTDTQYF. Combining the CDR3 with reference TRBV15 and TRBJ2-3 gives the whole variable domain DAMVIQNPRYQVTQFGKPVTLSCSQTLNHNVMYWYQQKSSQAPKLLFHYYDKDFNNEADTPDNFQSRRPNTSFCFLDIRSPGLGDTAMYLCATSREGAIRDFFTDTQYFGPGTRLTVL.

The rearrangement uses TRBV4-2 and TRBJ1-1; tentatively, D is TRBD1 (5 bases). The germline gives CDR1 LGHNA, CDR2 YNFKEQ. The CDR3 length is 14 residues. V gave up 1 base and J gave up 5 bases, with 11 bases separating them. The CDR3 loop reads CASSQGRGGTEAFF. The CDR3 nucleotides are TGTGCCAGCAGCCAAGGGAGGGGCGGGACTGAAGCTTTCTTT.

The chain couples TRBV29-1 to TRBJ2-3; 8 bases align to TRBD1. Germline V CDR1 and CDR2: SQVTM, ANQGSEA. The length of the CDR3 is 13 residues. The V and J ends lost 7 bases and 3 bases, in that order; junction bases with no gene match: 6. The CDR3 is CSARQGSTDTQYF. The CDR3 coding sequence is TGCAGCGCTAGACAGGGGAGTACAGATACGCAGTATTTT.

The CDR3 nucleotides read TGTGCCACCAGTGATTCCTTCGAGCAGTTCTTC. It specifies CATSDSFEQFF. The chain carries TRBV24-1 and TRBJ2-1; D unclear. Deletions cut 2 bases from V and 10 bases from J, with 5 bases between. The CDR3 runs 11 residues. Germline V gene lookup returns CDR1 KGHDR and CDR2 SFDVKD.